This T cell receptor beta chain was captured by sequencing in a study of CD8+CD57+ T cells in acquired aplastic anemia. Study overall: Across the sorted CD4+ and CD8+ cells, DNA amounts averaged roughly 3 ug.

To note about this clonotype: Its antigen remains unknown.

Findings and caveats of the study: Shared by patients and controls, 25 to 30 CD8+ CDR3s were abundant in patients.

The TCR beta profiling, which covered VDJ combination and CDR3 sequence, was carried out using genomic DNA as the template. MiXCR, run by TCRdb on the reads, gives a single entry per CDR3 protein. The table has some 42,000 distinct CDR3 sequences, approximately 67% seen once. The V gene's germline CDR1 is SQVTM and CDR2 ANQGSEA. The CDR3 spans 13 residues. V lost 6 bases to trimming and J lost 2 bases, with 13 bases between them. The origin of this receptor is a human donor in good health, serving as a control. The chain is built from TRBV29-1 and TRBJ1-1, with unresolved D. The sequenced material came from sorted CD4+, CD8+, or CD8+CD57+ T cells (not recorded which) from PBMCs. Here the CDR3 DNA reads TGCAGCGTCCCGTCGCGCCCCAACACTGAAGCTTTCTTT. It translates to CSVPSRPNTEAFF.